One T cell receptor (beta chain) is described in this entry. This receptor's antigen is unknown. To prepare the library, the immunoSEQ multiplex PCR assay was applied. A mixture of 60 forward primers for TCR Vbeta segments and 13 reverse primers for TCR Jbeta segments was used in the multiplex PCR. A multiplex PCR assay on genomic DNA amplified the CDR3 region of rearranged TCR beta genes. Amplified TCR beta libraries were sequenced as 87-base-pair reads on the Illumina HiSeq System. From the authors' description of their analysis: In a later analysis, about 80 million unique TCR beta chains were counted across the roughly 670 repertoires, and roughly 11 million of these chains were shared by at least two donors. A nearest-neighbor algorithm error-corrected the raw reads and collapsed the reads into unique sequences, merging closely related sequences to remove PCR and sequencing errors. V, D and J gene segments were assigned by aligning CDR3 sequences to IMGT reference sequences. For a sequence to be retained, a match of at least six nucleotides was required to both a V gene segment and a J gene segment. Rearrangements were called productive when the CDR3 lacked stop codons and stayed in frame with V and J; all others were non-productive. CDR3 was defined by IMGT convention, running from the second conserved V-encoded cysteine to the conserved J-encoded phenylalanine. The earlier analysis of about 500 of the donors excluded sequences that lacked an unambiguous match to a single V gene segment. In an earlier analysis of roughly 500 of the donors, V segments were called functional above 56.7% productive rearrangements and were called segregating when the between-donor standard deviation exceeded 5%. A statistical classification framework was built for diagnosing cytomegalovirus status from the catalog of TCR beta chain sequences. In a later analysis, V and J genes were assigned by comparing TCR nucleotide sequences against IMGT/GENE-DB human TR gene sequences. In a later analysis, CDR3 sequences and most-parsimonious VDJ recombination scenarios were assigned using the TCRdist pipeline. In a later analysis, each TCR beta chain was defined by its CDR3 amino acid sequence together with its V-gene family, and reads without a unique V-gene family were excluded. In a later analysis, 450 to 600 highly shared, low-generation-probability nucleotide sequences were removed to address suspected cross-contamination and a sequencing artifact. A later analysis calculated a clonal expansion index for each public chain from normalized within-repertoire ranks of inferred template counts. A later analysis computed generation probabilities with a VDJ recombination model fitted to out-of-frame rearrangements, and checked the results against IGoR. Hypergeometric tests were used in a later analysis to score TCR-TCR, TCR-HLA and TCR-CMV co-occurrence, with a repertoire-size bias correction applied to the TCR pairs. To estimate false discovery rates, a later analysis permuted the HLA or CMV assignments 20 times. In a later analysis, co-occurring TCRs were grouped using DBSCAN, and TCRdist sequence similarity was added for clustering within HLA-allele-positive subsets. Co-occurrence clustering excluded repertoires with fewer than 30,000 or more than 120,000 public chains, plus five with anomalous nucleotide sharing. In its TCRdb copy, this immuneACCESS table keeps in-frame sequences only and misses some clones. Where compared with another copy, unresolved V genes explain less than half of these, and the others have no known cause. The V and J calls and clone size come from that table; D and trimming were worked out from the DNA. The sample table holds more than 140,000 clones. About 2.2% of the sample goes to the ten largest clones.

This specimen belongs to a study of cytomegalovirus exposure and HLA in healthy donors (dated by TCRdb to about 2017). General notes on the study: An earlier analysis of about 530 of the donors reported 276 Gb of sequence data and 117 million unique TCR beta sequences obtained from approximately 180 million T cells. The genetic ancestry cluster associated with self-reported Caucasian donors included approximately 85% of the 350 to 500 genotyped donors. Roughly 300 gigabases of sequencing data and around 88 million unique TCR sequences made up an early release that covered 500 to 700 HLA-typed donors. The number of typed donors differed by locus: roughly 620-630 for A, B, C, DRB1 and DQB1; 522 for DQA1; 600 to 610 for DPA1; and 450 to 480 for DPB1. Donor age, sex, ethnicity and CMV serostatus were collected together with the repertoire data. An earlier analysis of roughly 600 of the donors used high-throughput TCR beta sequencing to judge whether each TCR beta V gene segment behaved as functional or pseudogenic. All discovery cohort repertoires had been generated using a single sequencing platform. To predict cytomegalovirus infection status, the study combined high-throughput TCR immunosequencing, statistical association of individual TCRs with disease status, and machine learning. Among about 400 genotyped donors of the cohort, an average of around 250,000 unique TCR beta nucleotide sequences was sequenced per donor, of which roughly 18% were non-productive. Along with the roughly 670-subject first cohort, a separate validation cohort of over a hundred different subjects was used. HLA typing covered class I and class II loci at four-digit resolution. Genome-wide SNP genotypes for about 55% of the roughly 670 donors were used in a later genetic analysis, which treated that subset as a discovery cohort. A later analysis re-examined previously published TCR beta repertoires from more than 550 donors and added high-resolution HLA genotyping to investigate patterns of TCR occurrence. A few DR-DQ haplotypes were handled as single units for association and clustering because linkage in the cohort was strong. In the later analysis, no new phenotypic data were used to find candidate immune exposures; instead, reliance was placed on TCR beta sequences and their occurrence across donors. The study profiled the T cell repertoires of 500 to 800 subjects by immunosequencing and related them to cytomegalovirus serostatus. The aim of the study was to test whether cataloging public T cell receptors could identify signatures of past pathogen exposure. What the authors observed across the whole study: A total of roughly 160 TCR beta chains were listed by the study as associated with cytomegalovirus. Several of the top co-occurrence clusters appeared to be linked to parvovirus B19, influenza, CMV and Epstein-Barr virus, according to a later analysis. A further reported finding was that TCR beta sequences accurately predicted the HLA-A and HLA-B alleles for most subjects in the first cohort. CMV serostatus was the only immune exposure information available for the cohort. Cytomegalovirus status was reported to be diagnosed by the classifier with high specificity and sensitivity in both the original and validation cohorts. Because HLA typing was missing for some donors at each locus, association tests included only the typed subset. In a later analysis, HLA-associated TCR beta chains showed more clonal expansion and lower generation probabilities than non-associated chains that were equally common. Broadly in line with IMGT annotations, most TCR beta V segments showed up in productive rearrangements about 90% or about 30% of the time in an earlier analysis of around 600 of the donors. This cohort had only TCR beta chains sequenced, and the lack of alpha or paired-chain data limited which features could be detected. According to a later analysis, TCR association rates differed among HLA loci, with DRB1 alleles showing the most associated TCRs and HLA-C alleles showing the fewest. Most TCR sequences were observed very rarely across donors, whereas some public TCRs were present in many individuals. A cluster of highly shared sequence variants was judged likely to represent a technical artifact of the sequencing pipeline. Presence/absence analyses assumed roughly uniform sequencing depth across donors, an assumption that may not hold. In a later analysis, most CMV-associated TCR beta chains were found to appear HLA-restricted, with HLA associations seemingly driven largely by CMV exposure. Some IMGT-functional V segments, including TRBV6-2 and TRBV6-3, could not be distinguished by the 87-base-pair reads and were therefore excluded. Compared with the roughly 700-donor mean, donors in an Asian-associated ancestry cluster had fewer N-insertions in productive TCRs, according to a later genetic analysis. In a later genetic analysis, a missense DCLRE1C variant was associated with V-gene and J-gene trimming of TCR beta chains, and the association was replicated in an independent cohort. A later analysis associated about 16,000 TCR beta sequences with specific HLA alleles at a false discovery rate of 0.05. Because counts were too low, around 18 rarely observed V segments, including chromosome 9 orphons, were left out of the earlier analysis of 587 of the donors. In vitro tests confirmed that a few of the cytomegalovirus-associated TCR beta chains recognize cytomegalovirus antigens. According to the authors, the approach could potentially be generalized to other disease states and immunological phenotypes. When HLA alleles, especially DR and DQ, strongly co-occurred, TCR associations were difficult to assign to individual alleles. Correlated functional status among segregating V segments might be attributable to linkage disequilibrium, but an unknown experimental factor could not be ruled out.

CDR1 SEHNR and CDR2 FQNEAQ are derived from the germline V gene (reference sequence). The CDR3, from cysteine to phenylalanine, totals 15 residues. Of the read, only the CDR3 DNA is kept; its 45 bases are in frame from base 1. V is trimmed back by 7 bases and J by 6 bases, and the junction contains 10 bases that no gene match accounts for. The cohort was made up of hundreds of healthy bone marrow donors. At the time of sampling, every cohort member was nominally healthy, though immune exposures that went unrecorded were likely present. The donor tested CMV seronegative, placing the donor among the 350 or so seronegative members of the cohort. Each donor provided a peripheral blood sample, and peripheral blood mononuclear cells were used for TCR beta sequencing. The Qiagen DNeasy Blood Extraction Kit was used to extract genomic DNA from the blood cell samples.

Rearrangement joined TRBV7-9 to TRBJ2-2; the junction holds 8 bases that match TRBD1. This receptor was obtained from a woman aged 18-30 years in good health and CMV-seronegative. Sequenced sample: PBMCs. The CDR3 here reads CASNHAQGAPGELFF. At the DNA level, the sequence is TGTGCCAGCAACCACGCCCAGGGGGCCCCCGGGGAGCTGTTTTTT.